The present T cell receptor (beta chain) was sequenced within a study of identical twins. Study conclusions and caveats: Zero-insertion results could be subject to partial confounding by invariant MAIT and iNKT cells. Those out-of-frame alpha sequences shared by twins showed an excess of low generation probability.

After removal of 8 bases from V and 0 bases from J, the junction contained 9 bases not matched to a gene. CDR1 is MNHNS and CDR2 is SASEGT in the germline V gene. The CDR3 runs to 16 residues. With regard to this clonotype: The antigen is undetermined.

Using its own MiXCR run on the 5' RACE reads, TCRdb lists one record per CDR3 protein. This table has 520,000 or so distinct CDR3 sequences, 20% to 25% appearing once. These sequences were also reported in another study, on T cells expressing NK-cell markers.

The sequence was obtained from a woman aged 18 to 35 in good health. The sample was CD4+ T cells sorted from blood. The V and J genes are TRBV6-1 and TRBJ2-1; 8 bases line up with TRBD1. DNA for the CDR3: TGTGCCAGCGCCCGGAATGGACAGGGCTCCTACAATGAGCAGTTCTTC. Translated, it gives CASARNGQGSYNEQFF.